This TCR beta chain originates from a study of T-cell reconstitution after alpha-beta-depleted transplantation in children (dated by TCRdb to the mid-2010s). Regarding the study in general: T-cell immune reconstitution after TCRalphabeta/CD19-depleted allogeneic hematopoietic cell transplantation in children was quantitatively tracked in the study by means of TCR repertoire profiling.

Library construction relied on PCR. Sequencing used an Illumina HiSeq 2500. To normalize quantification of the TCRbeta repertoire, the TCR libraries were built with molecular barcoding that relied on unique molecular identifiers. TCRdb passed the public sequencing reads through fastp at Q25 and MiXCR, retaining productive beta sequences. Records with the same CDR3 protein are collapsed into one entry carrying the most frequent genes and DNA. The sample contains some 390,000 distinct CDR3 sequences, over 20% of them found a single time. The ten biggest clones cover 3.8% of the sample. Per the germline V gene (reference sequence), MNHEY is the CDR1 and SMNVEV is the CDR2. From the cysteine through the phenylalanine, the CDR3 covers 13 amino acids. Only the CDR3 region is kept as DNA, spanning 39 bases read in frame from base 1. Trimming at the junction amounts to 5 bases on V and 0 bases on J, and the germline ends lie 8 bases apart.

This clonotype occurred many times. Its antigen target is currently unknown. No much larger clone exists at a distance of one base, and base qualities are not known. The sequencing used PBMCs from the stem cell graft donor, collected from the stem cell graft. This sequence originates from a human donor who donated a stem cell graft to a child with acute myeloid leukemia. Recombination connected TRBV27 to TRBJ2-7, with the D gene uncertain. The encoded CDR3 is CASSPRSSYEQYF. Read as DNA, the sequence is TGTGCCAGCAGTCCCAGGAGCTCCTACGAGCAGTACTTC.